A single sample is the source of the 25 T cell receptor beta chains below, sequenced in a study of T cell changes during pregnancy in multiple sclerosis. Assay used: immunoSEQ multiplex PCR; TCRdb lists only in-frame clones, some missing. The data show about 92,000 clones, with 85% to 95% seen just once and roughly 2.7% held by the top ten. This sample comprised peripheral blood, obtained in the first trimester of pregnancy. Receptors were obtained from a female donor with multiple sclerosis, enrolled in a pregnancy study.

V is TRBV27 and J is TRBJ1-4; a possible D gene is TRBD1 (5 bases). V lost 5 bases and J 6 bases, leaving 7 bases between the germline ends. The germline V gene has CDR1 MNHEY and CDR2 SMNVEV (reference sequence). This CDR3 is built from 12 residues. In DNA, the CDR3 is TGTGCCAGCAGTGGGGGGGATGAAAAACTGTTTTTT. Translating it yields CASSGGDEKLFF.

The chain recombines TRBV29-1 with TRBJ2-7; D may be TRBD2 (5 bases). The CDR3 is 12 amino acids. The germline V gene encodes CDR1 SQVTM and CDR2 ANQGSEA. V lost 5 bases, J lost 0 bases, and 8 bases lay in between. The CDR3 DNA is TGCAGCGTTTGCCGGGACTCCTACGAGCAGTACTTC. This translates into CSVCRDSYEQYF.

J is TRBJ2-7 and V is TRBV5-6, with 7 nucleotides matching TRBD1. Germline values: CDR1 SGHDT, CDR2 YYEEEE. The V and J ends lost 5 bases and 3 bases, in that order; junction bases with no gene match: 2. This CDR3 contains 12 residues. In DNA, the CDR3 is TGTGCCAGCAGACGGGACAGCTACGAGCAGTACTTC. Amino acids: CASRRDSYEQYF.

The gene calls are TRBV9 and TRBJ2-1, with D unresolved. Germline CDR1 SGDLS, CDR2 YYNGEE. Trimming took off 0 bases at V and 7 bases at J, with 8 bases between the two ends. The CDR3 is 13 amino acids. In DNA, the CDR3 is TGTGCCAGCAGCGTAGGGCCCGAAAATGAGCAGTTCTTC. Amino acids: CASSVGPENEQFF.

The chain uses TRBV2 and TRBJ1-4; 7 nucleotides align to TRBD1. This CDR3 comprises 13 residues. Germline CDR1 and CDR2: SNHLY and FYNNEI. V lost 6 bases to trimming and J lost 5 bases; unmatched junction nucleotides: 3. In DNA form, the CDR3 reads TGTGCCAGCAGACAGGGGCCGAATGAAAAACTGTTTTTT. Its translation is CASRQGPNEKLFF.

The chain links TRBV5-1 to TRBJ2-1; 9 positions agree with TRBD2. Losses at the gene ends were 0 bases for V and 10 bases for J; bases not matched to a gene: 5. The germline CDR1 and CDR2 sequences are SGHRS and YFSETQ. This CDR3 region has 14 residues. The DNA for the CDR3 is TGCGCCAGCAGCTTGGAACTAGCGGGCGACGAGCAGTTCTTC. This encodes CASSLELAGDEQFF.

The chain employs TRBV19 and TRBJ1-2; D gene unclear. The V gene lost 1 base and the J gene lost 2 bases, with 8 bases spanning the gap. Per the germline V gene, CDR1 is LNHDA and CDR2 is SQIVND (reference sequence). This CDR3 has 14 residues. CDR3 DNA: TGTGCCAGTAGTATAGTAGGCGGGAACTATGGCTACACCTTC. Its translation is CASSIVGGNYGYTF.

The chain uses TRBV7-3 and TRBJ2-1; D perhaps matches TRBD2 (5 bases). The CDR3 runs to 13 residues. The V end lost 1 base, the J end lost 7 bases, and 8 bases lay between the germline ends. CDR1 is SGHTA and CDR2 is FQGTGA in the germline V gene. The CDR3 loop reads CASSLKWRNEQFF. The DNA for the CDR3 is TGTGCCAGCAGCTTAAAATGGAGGAATGAGCAGTTCTTC.

The J gene is TRBJ2-5, the V gene TRBV2; 8 nucleotides align to TRBD2. The length of the CDR3 is 16 residues. CDR1 SNHLY and CDR2 FYNNEI come from the germline V gene. V gave up 7 bases and J gave up 2 bases; unmatched junction bases: 12. CDR3 region: CASTIHAGGVQETQYF. In DNA, the CDR3 is TGTGCCAGCACCATTCACGCGGGGGGAGTACAAGAGACCCAGTACTTC.

The sample holds a few counts of this clone. This chain joins TRBV7-2 and TRBJ1-5, with a possible D match to TRBD1 (5 bases). V lost 3 bases, J lost 6 bases, and 9 bases lay in between. The CDR3 runs to 13 residues. The V gene's germline CDR1 is SGHTA and CDR2 FQGNSA. CDR3 in amino acids: CASSFGGVQPQHF. CDR3 bases: TGTGCCAGCAGCTTCGGAGGGGTTCAGCCCCAGCATTTT.

The chain couples TRBV7-9 to TRBJ2-7; maybe TRBD2 (6 bases). Germline CDR1 and CDR2: SEHNR and FQNEAQ (reference sequence). The CDR3 is 17 amino acids. Trimming left V 5 bases short and J 5 bases short, with 25 bases between. The CDR3, as DNA: TGTGCCAGCAGCGTAACCGGGACTGGGGGTCTAATGGACGAGCAGTACTTC. Translation: CASSVTGTGGLMDEQYF.

The CDR3 spells CAISARPRGGDTEAFF. CDR3 bases: TGTGCCATCAGTGCTAGGCCACGGGGGGGGGACACTGAAGCTTTCTTT. The J gene is TRBJ1-1, the V gene TRBV10-3, with D perhaps matching TRBD1 (5 bases). The V end lost 4 bases, the J end lost 3 bases, and 18 bases lay between the germline ends. The CDR3 is made up of 16 amino acids. Germline loops: CDR1 ENHRY, CDR2 SYGVKD.

This chain connects TRBV14 to TRBJ2-5; 9 bases are a match to TRBD2. V lost 0 bases, J lost 2 bases, and 4 bases stayed unmatched. CDR3 length equals 16 residues. CDR1 is SGHDN and CDR2 is FVKESK in the germline V gene. Here the CDR3 DNA reads TGTGCCAGCAGCCAAGATGTAGCGGGAGTGCAAGAGACCCAGTACTTC. Amino acids: CASSQDVAGVQETQYF.

V and J are TRBV2 and TRBJ1-1; D call uncertain. The CDR3 length is 10 residues. V was trimmed by 7 bases and J by 11 bases, leaving 11 bases between them. Germline V gives CDR1 SNHLY, CDR2 FYNNEI. The CDR3 DNA reads as TGTGCCAGCAAGGAGGGTTCGGCTTTCTTT. Its translation is CASKEGSAFF.

The chain recombines TRBV10-3 with TRBJ2-3; the D gene is possibly TRBD2 (5 bases). Germline V gene lookup returns CDR1 ENHRY and CDR2 SYGVKD. This CDR3 comprises 14 residues. V shed 6 bases and J shed 0 bases, with 10 bases lying between them. The CDR3 protein is CAIRGAFSTDTQYF. The CDR3, as DNA: TGTGCCATCAGGGGAGCGTTCAGCACAGATACGCAGTATTTT.

The chain has TRBV5-1 and TRBJ2-7; weak D call: TRBD1 (6 bases). V gave up 5 bases and J gave up 2 bases, with 14 bases separating them. This CDR3 region has 14 residues. Germline-derived CDR1 and CDR2 are SGHRS and YFSETQ. The CDR3 loop is CASSPYGGPYEQYF. The CDR3 nucleotides read TGCGCCAGCAGTCCCTATGGGGGCCCCTACGAGCAGTACTTC.

The count of this clone is one. This sample also contains other DNA sequences that code for the same CDR3. The rearrangement uses TRBV27 and TRBJ2-3; 10 bases match TRBD2. Trimming took 6 bases from V and 3 from J; bases not matched to a gene: 9. This CDR3 comprises 16 residues. The germline V gene encodes CDR1 MNHEY and CDR2 SMNVEV (reference sequence). The CDR3 region has the DNA TGTGCCAGCAGCCCCCTAGCGGGAGTTTCGACAGATACGCAGTATTTT. It codes for CASSPLAGVSTDTQYF.

This rearrangement joins TRBV28 to TRBJ2-1, with 9 nucleotides matching TRBD1. CDR1 and CDR2 (germline): MDHEN, SYDVKM. Trimming at V came to 6 bases and at J to 8 bases, leaving 11 bases not matched to a gene. CDR3 length: 15 residues. CDR3 sequence: CASSIGTGIGYEQFF. As DNA, the CDR3 is TGTGCCAGCAGCATCGGGACAGGGATTGGGTATGAGCAGTTCTTC.

This chain links TRBV11-2 with TRBJ2-3; D unclear. Trimming pared 2 bases from V and 4 bases from J, leaving 13 bases between. The germline V gene encodes CDR1 SGHAT and CDR2 FQNNGV. This CDR3 is built from 15 residues. CDR3 protein: CASSLLTHQADTQYF. For the CDR3, the DNA is TGTGCCAGCAGCTTATTAACCCACCAGGCAGATACGCAGTATTTT.

The chain links TRBV5-6 to TRBJ2-3; TRBD2 matches 9 bases. The CDR3 is 16 amino acids. From germline, CDR1 is SGHDT and CDR2 YYEEEE. After removal of 1 base from V and 0 bases from J, the junction contained 3 bases not matched to a gene. CDR3 DNA: TGTGCCAGCAGCTTGAGACTAGCGGTCAGCACAGATACGCAGTATTTT. Amino acids: CASSLRLAVSTDTQYF. The full variable domain, completed using reference TRBV5-6 and TRBJ2-3, is DAGVTQSPTHLIKTRGQQVTLRCSPKSGHDTVSWYQQALGQGPQFIFQYYEEEERQRGNFPDRFSGHQFPNYSSELNVNALLLGDSALYLCASSLRLAVSTDTQYFGPGTRLTVL.

This chain uses TRBV5-4 with TRBJ2-7; 10 bases fit TRBD1. This CDR3 contains 14 residues. CDR1 SGHNT and CDR2 YYREEE come from the germline V gene (reference sequence). Trimming took 5 bases from V and 4 from J; bases not matched to a gene: 6. CDR3 sequence reads: CASRPGTGVYEQYF. As DNA, the CDR3 is TGTGCCAGCAGACCCGGGACAGGGGTATACGAGCAGTACTTC. Drawing the rest from reference TRBV5-4 and TRBJ2-7, the complete variable domain is ETGVTQSPTHLIKTRGQQVTLRCSSQSGHNTVSWYQQALGQGPQFIFQYYREEENGRGNFPPRFSGLQFPNYSSELNVNALELDDSALYLCASRPGTGVYEQYFGPGTRLTVT.

The chain is built from TRBV14 and TRBJ1-2; D not certain. CDR1 is SGHDN and CDR2 is FVKESK in the germline V gene. Trimming removed 2 bases at V and 5 bases at J, with 3 bases between. This CDR3 spans 11 amino acids. Here the CDR3 DNA reads TGTGCCAGCAGCCAACATTATGGCTACACCTTC. This encodes CASSQHYGYTF.

The chain joins TRBV27 to TRBJ2-1; D gene unclear. V was pared by 6 bases and J by 0 bases, with 15 bases between. The CDR3 runs 16 residues. Germline CDR1 is MNHEY and CDR2 is SMNVEV (reference sequence). The CDR3 DNA reads TGTGCCAGCAGCCTAGACCTCCAGAGCTCCTACAATGAGCAGTTCTTC. Translating gives CASSLDLQSSYNEQFF.

This chain connects TRBV19 to TRBJ2-1; a weak D match, TRBD2 (6 bases). Between the trimmed V and J ends, which lost 1 base and 6 bases, there was a span of 10 bases. Germline CDR1 LNHDA, CDR2 SQIVND (reference sequence). The CDR3 runs 14 residues. Written as DNA, the CDR3 is TGTGCCAGTAGTATAGGGGGACTTACCAATGAGCAGTTCTTC. Translated, it gives CASSIGGLTNEQFF.

The CDR3 bases are TGTGCCAGTAGTATACTATTAGCCGGGGAGCTGTTTTTT. Translated: CASSILLAGELFF. The genes are TRBV19 and TRBJ2-2; the D is unclear. Trimming took 2 bases from V and 6 from J, leaving 7 bases between them. This CDR3 is 13 amino acids long. Germline CDR1 and CDR2: LNHDA and SQIVND (reference sequence).